This T cell receptor (beta chain) was retrieved from a study of T cells after yellow fever vaccination. For the study at large: It was SMART-Seq v4 Ultra Low Input that prepared the fractions with low cell numbers. Study-level results: Any FACS-sorted repertoire could hold abundant clonotypes that contaminate it from the bulk population. The secondary T-cell response peaked on day 5, not day 15, but was weaker. Some clonotypes, a small share, were shared between CD4 and CD8 compartments.

From germline, CDR1 is SGHVS and CDR2 FQNEAQ. V dropped 5 bases and J dropped 0; count of bases not matched to a gene: 10. The CDR3 has 19 amino acids. In regard to this clonotype: Its specificity is not known.

A single record per CDR3 protein comes from TCRdb applying MiXCR to the 5' RACE reads. The table records around 610,000 distinct CDR3 sequences, around an eighth of them present only once. This specimen was PBMCs, taken on the day of the yellow fever booster vaccination. The rearrangement joins TRBV7-8 to TRBJ2-2; 12 nucleotides agree with TRBD1. The clonotype comes from a man aged 25 to 40 who received the YFV17D yellow fever vaccine. CDR3 sequence (DNA): TGTGCCAGCAGCCCCTCCTTGGGACAGGGGGCAGCGAACACCGGGGAGCTGTTTTTT. Its protein product is CASSPSLGQGAANTGELFF.